Listed below are T cell receptor beta chains from one sample, sequenced in a study of regulatory T cells in long-lasting Graves disease. TCRdb reprocessed the multiplex PCR reads with MiXCR, giving one entry per CDR3 protein. The sample has about 300,000 distinct CDR3 sequences; more than 20% are singletons. Material: peripheral blood mononuclear cells (PBMCs), obtained when the disease was refractory, from a patient treated with antithyroid drugs. These receptors were collected from a female donor with Graves disease. The CDR3 runs from the conserved cysteine through the conserved F or W.

length,V,J,CDR3
13,TRBV6-2/TRBV6-3,TRBJ2-7,CASSEKLIDEQYF
16,TRBV5-5,TRBJ2-7,CASSLFTGNPSYEQYF
14,TRBV27,TRBJ2-1,CASSFHDRDNEQFF
16,TRBV5-1,TRBJ2-5,CASSSKRDRARETQYF
12,TRBV11-2,TRBJ2-7,CASSATDHEQYF
16,TRBV15,TRBJ2-2,CATRGKGVPNTGELFF
13,TRBV7-9,TRBJ2-7,CAIDGTGIHEQYF
13,TRBV28,TRBJ2-7,CASTNRDTYEQYF
15,TRBV5-4,TRBJ2-5,CASSLAGTSQETQYF
19,TRBV6-1,TRBJ2-5,CASSQTPGQGALKEETQYF